The T cell receptor (beta chain) described here comes from a study of shared clonotypes between healthy human individuals. Libraries were prepared by immunoSEQ multiplex PCR; TCRdb keeps only in-frame clonotypes and omits some of them. The profile shows roughly 450,000 clones, approximately 85% of them singletons. There are 16 residues in the CDR3. Deletions cut 3 bases from V and 2 bases from J, with 16 bases between. Germline V CDR1 and CDR2: MDHEN, SYDVKM. The rearrangement links TRBV28 to TRBJ2-5; a possible D gene is TRBD2 (7 bases). The clonotype was recovered from a woman in her thirties or forties in good health. Some clones in this sample may be carry-over from other donors' samples. The sample taken for sequencing was PBMCs. CDR3 nucleotides: TGTGCCAGCAGTTTGGGGGAGGGGGGAAGTCAAGAGACCCAGTACTTC. Translated: CASSLGEGGSQETQYF.